These T cell receptor beta chains were read from a single sample in a study of cytomegalovirus exposure and HLA in healthy donors. The data were produced by immunoSEQ multiplex PCR, yet TCRdb's version contains in-frame clones alone and is incomplete. The sample lists fewer than 150,000 clones; around 77% were seen once. Input material: PBMCs. The receptors come from a man aged 45-65 years in good health and CMV-seronegative. CDR3s include the opening cysteine and the closing phenylalanine or tryptophan. D genes are given only for firm matches. Not all rows give a size; the values are once, few, many and, for expanded clones, a class.

>NA|TRBV6-1|TRBJ2-1|TRBD2
TGTGCCAGCAGTGGGAGGGGACTACCCCTACCCAATGAGCAGTTCTTC
CASSGRGLPLPNEQFF
>NA|TRBV29-1|TRBJ1-3|TRBD1
TGCAGCTTTAGACAGGGTGGAATCGGAAACACCATATATTTT
CSFRQGGIGNTIYF
>NA|TRBV28|TRBJ1-4|NA
TGTGCCAGCAGAATGGGGGGGGATCGGGAAAAACTGTTTTTT
CASRMGGDREKLFF
>NA|TRBV28|TRBJ2-7|TRBD2
TGTGCCAGCAACCCTGCCGGGACTAGCGACTACTACGAGCAGTACTTC
CASNPAGTSDYYEQYF
>NA|TRBV27|TRBJ1-5|NA
TGTGCCAGCAGTTTGTATGGCCCCAGGGGCAATCAGCCCCAGCATTTT
CASSLYGPRGNQPQHF
>NA|TRBV2|TRBJ1-1|TRBD1
TGTGCCAGCAGACGACAGGGGATTGATGACACTGAAGCTTTCTTT
CASRRQGIDDTEAFF
>NA|TRBV4-1|TRBJ1-4|NA
TGCGCCAGCAGCCAACGACAGATCGCCGCAACTAATGAAAAACTGTTTTTT
CASSQRQIAATNEKLFF
>NA|TRBV7-2|TRBJ1-1|TRBD1
TGTGCCAGCAGCTTAGCGTCGACAGGGGGTAACACTGAAGCTTTCTTT
CASSLASTGGNTEAFF
>NA|TRBV28|TRBJ1-1|NA
TGTGCCAGCACCCACCCGAACATAAATGAAGCTTTCTTT
CASTHPNINEAFF
>NA|TRBV7-8|TRBJ2-3|TRBD1
TGTGCCAGCAGCTTCCCCGTTGGGACAGGGTTCACAGATACGCAGTATTTT
CASSFPVGTGFTDTQYF
>NA|TRBV25-1|TRBJ2-5|TRBD2
TGTGCCAGCAGTGAAGCCCAGCGACTAGCGCACCAAGAGACCCAGTACTTC
CASSEAQRLAHQETQYF
>NA|TRBV7-2|TRBJ2-5|NA
TGTGCCTCAGCCGATAGCCATGGGGGCAGGGAGACCCAGTACTTC
CASADSHGGRETQYF
>NA|TRBV15|TRBJ2-7|NA
TGTGCCACCAGCAGCGGACACAGGGGAGGAATCGACGAGCAGTACTTC
CATSSGHRGGIDEQYF
>NA|TRBV5-1|TRBJ2-1|NA
TGCGCCAGCAGCTTTACTAGCTCTGGGTACAATGAGCAGTTCTTC
CASSFTSSGYNEQFF
>NA|TRBV28|TRBJ2-1|TRBD2
TGTGCCAGCAGTAGGGGGACTAGCGGCAATGAGCAGTTCTTC
CASSRGTSGNEQFF
>NA|TRBV18|TRBJ2-5|TRBD1
TGTGCCAGCTCACCCGACAGGGATGGGACCCAGTACTTC
CASSPDRDGTQYF
>NA|TRBV19|TRBJ2-7|TRBD1
TGTGCCAGTAGCCCCGGGACAGTCTACGAGCAGTACTTC
CASSPGTVYEQYF
>NA|TRBV7-8|TRBJ2-5|TRBD2
TGTGCCAGCAGCTTAGTAGCGGGAGCGGTCACAGAGACCCAGTACTTC
CASSLVAGAVTETQYF
>NA|TRBV5-1|TRBJ2-5|NA
TGCGCCAGCAGCTTGGACAGGGCACAAGAGACCCAGTACTTC
CASSLDRAQETQYF
>NA|TRBV10-1|TRBJ2-1|TRBD2
TGCGCCAGCAGTGAGAGCCTAGCGGGAGTCAATGAGCAGTTCTTC
CASSESLAGVNEQFF
>NA|TRBV11-2|TRBJ2-1|TRBD2
TGTGCCAGCAGCCTAGTTCTAGCGGGAGGGCCAGGGAATGAGCAGTTCTTC
CASSLVLAGGPGNEQFF
>NA|TRBV28|TRBJ1-1|NA
TGTGCCAGCAGCGACCCCTGGAGGAACGCTGAAGCTTTCTTT
CASSDPWRNAEAFF
>NA|TRBV7-9|TRBJ1-2|TRBD1
TGTGCCAGCAGCTTCACGACAGGGGGCTACACCTTC
CASSFTTGGYTF
>once|TRBV5-1|TRBJ2-5|NA
TGCGCCAGCAGCTCAGGGGTCATCAGGGTGGGAGAGACCCAGTACTTC
CASSSGVIRVGETQYF
>NA|TRBV28|TRBJ1-1|NA
TGTGCCAGCAGTACCTTGACAAGGATAATAACTGGAGGAGCTTTCTTT
CASSTLTRIITGGAFF